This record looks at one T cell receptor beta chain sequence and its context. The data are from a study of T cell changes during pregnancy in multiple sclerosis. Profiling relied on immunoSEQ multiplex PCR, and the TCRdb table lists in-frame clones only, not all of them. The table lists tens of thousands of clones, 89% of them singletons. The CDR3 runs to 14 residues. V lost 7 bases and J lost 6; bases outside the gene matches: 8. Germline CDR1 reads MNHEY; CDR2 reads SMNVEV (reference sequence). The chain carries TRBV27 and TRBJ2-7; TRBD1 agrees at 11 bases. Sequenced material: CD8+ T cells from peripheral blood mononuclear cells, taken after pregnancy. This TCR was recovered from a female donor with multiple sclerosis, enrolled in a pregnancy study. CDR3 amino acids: CASTSGQGGGEQYF. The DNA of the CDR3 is TGTGCCAGCACCTCGGGACAGGGGGGGGGCGAGCAGTACTTC.